The sequence of this T cell receptor (beta chain) was determined in a study of cytomegalovirus exposure and HLA in healthy donors. PCR used 60 Vbeta primers and 13 Jbeta primers. TCRdb's table, derived via immunoSEQ multiplex PCR, lists solely in-frame clones and lacks some. Of about 210,000 clones listed, around 79% are singletons. The CDR3 loop spans 15 amino acids. Germline V gene sequence: CDR1 MRHNA, CDR2 SNTAGT. The V end lost 3 bases, the J end lost 5 bases, and 11 bases lay between the germline ends. Material: PBMCs. This receptor was obtained from a male donor in good health and CMV-seropositive. This rearrangement joins TRBV6-4 to TRBJ1-6, with D perhaps matching TRBD1 (5 bases). CDR3 sequence (DNA): TGTGCCAGCAGTGAAGTCAGGGCCCATAATTCACCCCTCCACTTT. Amino acid sequence: CASSEVRAHNSPLHF.